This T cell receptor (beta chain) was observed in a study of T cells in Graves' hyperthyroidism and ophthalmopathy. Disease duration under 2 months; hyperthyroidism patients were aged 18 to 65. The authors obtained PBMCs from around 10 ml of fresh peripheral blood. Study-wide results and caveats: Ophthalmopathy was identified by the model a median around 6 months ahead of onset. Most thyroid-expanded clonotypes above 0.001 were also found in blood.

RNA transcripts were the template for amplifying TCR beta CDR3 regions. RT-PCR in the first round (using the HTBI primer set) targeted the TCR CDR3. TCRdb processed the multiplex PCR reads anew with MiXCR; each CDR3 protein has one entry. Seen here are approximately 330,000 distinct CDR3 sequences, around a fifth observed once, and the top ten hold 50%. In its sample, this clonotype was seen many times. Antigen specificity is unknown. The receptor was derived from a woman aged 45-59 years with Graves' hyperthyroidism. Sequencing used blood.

The CDR3, as DNA: TGCGCCAGCAGCTTGGTTACTAGCGGCACAGATACGCAGTATTTT. Its protein product is CASSLVTSGTDTQYF. The V and J genes are TRBV5-1 and TRBJ2-3; 7 nucleotides match TRBD2. The length of the CDR3 is 15 residues. Looked up from germline, CDR1 is SGHRS and CDR2 is YFSETQ. V dropped 0 bases and J dropped 1; count of bases not matched to a gene: 2.